These 18 T cell receptor beta chains originate from one sample sequenced in a study of blood T cells in healthy people across ages. For the second PCR, which ran for about 6 to 11 cycles, a sample-barcoded 5' primer and a J-beta primer mix were used. TCRdb itself ran the 5' RACE reads through MiXCR, one entry per CDR3 protein. Here the sample spans 1.5 million or so distinct CDR3 sequences, roughly 43% being singletons. The source material was blood. Source of these receptors: a woman younger than 30 in good health.

This clonotype was detected a few times. This sequence joins TRBV4-3 and TRBJ2-2; the match to TRBD2 covers 13 bases. The CDR3 extends over 18 amino acids. Unmatched junction bases numbered 6, after V lost 4 bases and J lost 1 base. Germline CDR1 is LGHNA and CDR2 is YSLEER. CDR3 sequence (DNA): TGCGCCAGCAGCCCGGGACTAGCGGGATTCGGGAACACCGGGGAGCTGTTTTTT. It encodes CASSPGLAGFGNTGELFF.

The chain links TRBV20-1 to TRBJ1-6, with D possibly TRBD1 on 6 matching bases. Germline CDR1 DFQATT, CDR2 SNEGSKA (reference sequence). The CDR3 is 14 residues long. The V end was cut by 6 bases, the J end by 6 bases, with 15 bases between. This chain's CDR3 is CSAEGGHTNSPLHF. CDR3 DNA sequence: TGCAGTGCCGAGGGGGGACATACTAATTCACCCCTCCACTTT.

This chain links TRBV20-1 with TRBJ1-2; D not certain. Trimming pared 3 bases from V and 8 bases from J, leaving 16 bases between. CDR3 size: 13 residues. Germline V gene lookup returns CDR1 DFQATT and CDR2 SNEGSKA (reference sequence). CDR3 nucleotide sequence: TGCAGTGCTAGCTCAGAGATAATCCCCGGCTACACCTTC. Translated, it gives CSASSEIIPGYTF.

This clonotype has just a few counts. The V gene is TRBV28, the J gene TRBJ2-7, with D maybe TRBD2 (6 bases). The V end lost 3 bases, the J end lost 0 bases, and 21 bases lay between the germline ends. The CDR3 has 18 residues. CDR1 is MDHEN, CDR2 SYDVKM, per germline. CDR3 coding DNA: TGTGCCAGCAGTTTCGCCCCCCCCGTCGCTAGCGACTCCTACGAGCAGTACTTC. Translated, it gives CASSFAPPVASDSYEQYF. Full variable domain (outside the CDR3, taken from reference TRBV28 and TRBJ2-7): DVKVTQSSRYLVKRTGEKVFLECVQDMDHENMFWYRQDPGLGLRLIYFSYDVKMKEKGDIPEGYSVSREKKERFSLILESASTNQTSMYLCASSFAPPVASDSYEQYFGPGTRLTVT.

This chain connects TRBV5-6 to TRBJ1-2; tentatively, D is TRBD1 (5 bases). The germline CDR1 and CDR2 sequences are SGHDT and YYEEEE. The ends were cut back, 0 bases at V and 4 bases at J, with 10 bases in the middle. This CDR3 region has 14 residues. The CDR3 region has the DNA TGTGCCAGCAGCTTGGGTATCAGGGCCTATGGCTACACCTTC. Its protein is CASSLGIRAYGYTF.

This clonotype was observed at least ten times. This chain links TRBV4-1 with TRBJ1-2; D may be TRBD1 (5 bases). CDR3 length equals 16 residues. V gave up 2 bases and J gave up 4 bases, with 17 bases separating them. The V gene's germline CDR1 is MGHRA and CDR2 YSYEKL. In DNA form, the CDR3 reads TGCGCCAGCAGCCAACCGGTGGAGGGGCTGGTCTATGGCTACACCTTC. Encoded protein: CASSQPVEGLVYGYTF.

This clonotype has more than one count but fewer than ten. The genes are TRBV4-1 and TRBJ1-1, with TRBD1 identical over 7 bases. V lost 3 bases to trimming and J lost 3 bases; unmatched junction nucleotides: 4. The CDR3 runs to 14 residues. The germline gives CDR1 MGHRA, CDR2 YSYEKL. This CDR3 reads CASSQTGSDTEAFF. DNA for the CDR3: TGCGCCAGCAGCCAGACAGGGAGTGACACTGAAGCTTTCTTT.

This clonotype was detected only a few times. This rearrangement joins TRBV20-1 to TRBJ1-5, with TRBD1 as a possible D gene (6 bases). This CDR3 has 14 amino acids. The V and J ends lost 1 base and 4 bases respectively, with 11 bases between them. Germline values: CDR1 DFQATT, CDR2 SNEGSKA (reference sequence). The DNA of the CDR3 is TGCAGTGCTAGAGTTAGGGGGTATAATCAGCCCCAGCATTTT. Translating it yields CSARVRGYNQPQHF.

The chain links TRBV20-1 to TRBJ2-5, with D maybe TRBD2 (6 bases). The CDR3 length is 14 residues. Germline-derived CDR1 and CDR2 are DFQATT and SNEGSKA (reference sequence). Trimming stripped 6 bases from V and 11 bases from J, with 25 bases between. For the CDR3, the DNA is TGCAGTGCCGTCCAGGACGGGAGCAAGAGTGAGCAGTACTTC. Protein product: CSAVQDGSKSEQYF.

The chain employs TRBV4-3 and TRBJ2-5, with D possibly being TRBD2 (6 bases). Trimming took 0 bases from V and 11 from J, leaving 19 bases between them. The CDR3 covers 15 residues. CDR1 LGHNA and CDR2 YSLEER come from the germline V gene. This CDR3 reads CASSQDGTYYNEQYF. CDR3 coding DNA: TGCGCCAGCAGCCAAGACGGGACTTACTACAATGAGCAGTACTTC.

This chain uses TRBV7-8 with TRBJ1-1, with 10 bases identical to TRBD1. J was trimmed by 4 bases and V by 1 base; bases with no gene match: 3. The CDR3 is 15 residues long. The germline V gene has CDR1 SGHVS and CDR2 FQNEAQ. This chain's CDR3 is CASSLVTGGITEAFF. In nucleotides, the CDR3 is TGTGCCAGCAGCTTAGTGACAGGGGGCATCACTGAAGCTTTCTTT.

This clonotype occurred many times. V usage is TRBV27 and J usage is TRBJ1-5; 7 nucleotides align to TRBD1. Trimming cost V 4 bases and J 4 bases; bases outside gene matches: 4. CDR3 length: 14 residues. Germline CDR1 is MNHEY and CDR2 is SMNVEV (reference sequence). For the CDR3, the DNA is TGTGCCAGCAGTTCCGGGACAGTTAATCAGCCCCAGCATTTT. The encoded protein is CASSSGTVNQPQHF.

CDR3 bases: TGTGCCAGCAGGGTACCTACGGCGGGGTATGACAATGAGCAGTTCTTC. Amino acid sequence: CASRVPTAGYDNEQFF. This rearrangement joins TRBV5-6 to TRBJ2-1; D possibly corresponds to TRBD2 (6 bases). CDR3 length: 16 amino acids. Deletions cut 5 bases from V and 5 bases from J, with 20 bases between. Germline V gene data show CDR1 as SGHDT and CDR2 as YYEEEE.

V usage is TRBV29-1 and J usage is TRBJ2-1, with D maybe TRBD2 (5 bases). This CDR3 region has 12 residues. V was cut by 5 bases and J by 2 bases, with 7 bases left in between. Germline CDR1 SQVTM, CDR2 ANQGSEA. CDR3 residues: CSVRGTYNEQFF. For the CDR3, the DNA is TGCAGCGTTCGGGGAACCTACAATGAGCAGTTCTTC.

The chain links TRBV5-8 to TRBJ1-4; D remains ambiguous. In germline, CDR1 is SGHTS, CDR2 YDEGEE. The CDR3 is 13 residues long. V was pared by 6 bases and J by 8 bases, with 14 bases between. The CDR3 reads CASTAWSYEKLFF. The CDR3 DNA is TGTGCCAGCACCGCTTGGAGCTACGAAAAACTGTTTTTT.

The CDR3 DNA is TGTGCCAGCAGTTTTAGTCAAAATCAAGGCTACACCTTC. Encoded protein: CASSFSQNQGYTF. V is TRBV12-3 or TRBV12-4 and J is TRBJ1-2, with unresolved D. V shed 3 bases and J shed 8 bases, with 13 bases lying between them. This CDR3 spans 13 amino acids.

The rearrangement uses TRBV6-1 and TRBJ2-1, with a weak D call TRBD2 (7 bases). V was cut by 2 bases and J by 9 bases, with 20 bases left in between. The CDR3 is 16 amino acids. Germline lookup yields CDR1 MNHNS and CDR2 SASEGT. The CDR3 DNA sequence: TGTGCCAGCAGTGAATTCTCGGGGGGCGGTCAGGGTGAGCAGTTCTTC. As protein: CASSEFSGGGQGEQFF.

This chain connects TRBV20-1 to TRBJ2-2; TRBD2 might be the D (7 bases). This CDR3 region has 15 residues. Trimming took off 5 bases at V and 1 base at J, with 14 bases between the two ends. Germline loops: CDR1 DFQATT, CDR2 SNEGSKA (reference sequence). The CDR3 DNA reads as TGCAGTGCTCCAGAGGGGGGGTTGAACACCGGGGAGCTGTTTTTT. This sequence encodes CSAPEGGLNTGELFF.